The clone carrying this T cell receptor beta chain occurred many times. No antigen is known for it. TCRdb re-called the reads through MiXCR, storing one row per CDR3 protein. Of over 150,000 distinct CDR3 sequences listed, roughly a fifth are singletons. These data are taken from a study of T cell repertoires in cytomegalovirus infection. Across the study: Through public TCR beta signatures, both CMV infection and matching HLA type were indicated.

Study-wide points: Accumulated public TCR beta family frequency recognized individuals carrying CMV together with the relevant HLA. Clonotype analysis showed dominance of the ex vivo response by HLA-C-restricted CMV-specific TCR beta clonotypes.

CDR3 size: 14 residues. CDR1 and CDR2 (germline): SGHAT, FQNNGV. The V and J ends lost 5 bases and 5 bases, in that order; junction bases with no gene match: 9. Material: PBMCs. The receptor was derived from a human donor in good health (CMV status not recorded). Some clones in this sample may be carry-over from other donors' samples. The rearrangement links TRBV11-2 to TRBJ2-7, with 7 positions matching TRBD1. CDR3 amino acids: CASSPRQGADEQYF. The CDR3 DNA sequence: TGTGCCAGCAGCCCCCGACAGGGAGCGGACGAGCAGTACTTC. Together with reference TRBV11-2 and TRBJ2-7, the CDR3 gives the full variable domain: EAGVAQSPRYKIIEKRQSVAFWCNPISGHATLYWYQQILGQGPKLLIQFQNNGVVDDSQLPKDRFSAERLKGVDSTLKIQPAKLEDSAVYLCASSPRQGADEQYFGPGTRLTVT.